The 14 T cell receptor beta chains in this list originate from one sample, sequenced in a study of OX40 agonist ivuxolimab in advanced cancers. Method: immunoSEQ multiplex PCR; TCRdb's copy keeps in-frame clones and lacks some. This table has over 40,000 clones, 80% to 85% appearing once. This material consisted of CD4+ or CD8+ T cells sorted from blood, taken in a trial of the OX40 agonist ivuxolimab. The receptor source for this set is an adult with an advanced solid tumor such as melanoma, head and neck, liver or kidney cancer.

This chain connects TRBV11-3 to TRBJ2-3, with TRBD2 matching over 10 bases. This CDR3 spans 15 amino acids. V was pared by 5 bases and J by 5 bases, with 7 bases of the junction left unmatched. Germline CDR1 is SGHNT and CDR2 is YENEEA. In nucleotides, the CDR3 is TGTGCCAGCAGCCGAGCGGGGGGGCAGAGAGATACGCAGTATTTT. The encoded protein is CASSRAGGQRDTQYF.

The V and J genes are TRBV7-8 and TRBJ2-6; 12 positions match TRBD1. This CDR3 is built from 18 residues. Per germline, CDR1 SGHVS and CDR2 FQNEAQ. Trimming removed 5 bases from V and 4 bases from J; junction bases left unmatched: 9. The CDR3 coding sequence is TGTGCCAGCAGCCCCCCGGGACAGGGGGCGCCCGGGGCCAACGTCCTGACTTTC. Protein sequence: CASSPPGQGAPGANVLTF.

This clone was picked up a small number of times. The chain couples TRBV7-8 to TRBJ1-2; D unresolved. The CDR3 spans 14 residues. Germline CDR1 SGHVS, CDR2 FQNEAQ. Trimming took off 2 bases at V and 4 bases at J, with 11 bases between the two ends. CDR3 sequence (DNA): TGTGCCAGCAGCTTAATGCCCAGCAGCTATGGCTACACCTTC. Protein product: CASSLMPSSYGYTF.

This clone was seen ten or more times. The chain is built from TRBV5-1 and TRBJ2-1, with TRBD2 identical over 7 bases. The V segment lost 4 bases and the J segment 2 bases; nucleotides outside the gene matches: 6. The germline V gene has CDR1 SGHRS and CDR2 YFSETQ. This CDR3 has 15 amino acids. The CDR3 sequence: CASSPGLVTYNEQFF. The CDR3 coding sequence is TGCGCCAGCAGCCCAGGACTAGTTACCTACAATGAGCAGTTCTTC.

V gene TRBV6-5 combines with J gene TRBJ2-3, with 13 positions matching TRBD2. Trimming at V came to 6 bases and at J to 4 bases, leaving 4 bases not matched to a gene. The length of the CDR3 is 15 residues. The V gene's germline CDR1 is MNHEY and CDR2 SVGAGI. CDR3 nucleotide sequence: TGTGCCAGCAGAACGACTAGCGGGGGGTCAGATACGCAGTATTTT. Amino acid sequence: CASRTTSGGSDTQYF.

This clone was seen only once. The V call is TRBV4-2, the J call TRBJ2-1; 13 bases fit TRBD2. CDR3 size: 18 residues. After removal of 4 bases from V and 7 bases from J, the junction contained 13 bases not matched to a gene. Germline V gene data show CDR1 as LGHNA and CDR2 as YNFKEQ. CDR3 nucleotides: TGTGCCAGCAGCCCCAAACACGGACTAGCGGGGGCCGGGAATGAGCAGTTCTTC. Its translation: CASSPKHGLAGAGNEQFF.

V is TRBV29-1 and J is TRBJ2-1; D not resolved. The CDR3 totals 11 residues. Trimming removed 4 bases at V and 14 bases at J, with 15 bases between. The V gene's germline CDR1 is SQVTM and CDR2 ANQGSEA. This CDR3 reads CSVGDSTVKFF. The CDR3 DNA follows: TGCAGCGTTGGGGATAGCACGGTGAAGTTCTTC.

V usage is TRBV7-8 and J usage is TRBJ2-5; 11 positions agree with TRBD1. The V segment lost 1 base and the J segment 3 bases; nucleotides outside the gene matches: 4. Germline CDR1 reads SGHVS; CDR2 reads FQNEAQ. The CDR3 is 16 amino acids. CDR3 sequence: CASSLGDRGAEETQYF. CDR3 nucleotides: TGTGCCAGCAGCTTAGGGGACAGGGGGGCAGAAGAGACCCAGTACTTC.

This sequence joins TRBV5-6 and TRBJ2-3, with 8 positions matching TRBD2. With V trimmed by 6 bases and J by 8 bases, 14 bases remained unmatched. CDR3 length: 15 residues. Germline lookup yields CDR1 SGHDT and CDR2 YYEEEE. In DNA, the CDR3 is TGTGCCAGCAAACTTCGGGGTAGCGGGGTATCTACGCAGTATTTT. Its protein is CASKLRGSGVSTQYF.

The chain recombines TRBV7-7 with TRBJ2-2; TRBD1 matches 10 bases. This CDR3 spans 15 amino acids. CDR1 and CDR2 (germline): SSHAT, FNYEAQ (reference sequence). V lost 5 bases, J lost 6 bases, and 6 bases stayed unmatched. CDR3 sequence reads: CASSPGQGTAGELFF. The CDR3 region has the DNA TGTGCCAGCAGCCCGGGACAGGGGACGGCCGGGGAGCTGTTTTTT.

This sequence joins TRBV23-1 and TRBJ2-7, with TRBD1 matching 7 bases. TRBV23-1 has ORF status, its function being uncertain. J was trimmed by 5 bases and V by 2 bases; bases with no gene match: 12. The CDR3 is 16 amino acids. The CDR3 DNA is TGCGCCAGCAGTCAAAGGGTGGGCAAGGGGGCCCACGAGCAGTACTTC. Protein sequence: CASSQRVGKGAHEQYF.

This chain connects TRBV9 to TRBJ1-1; 8 positions agree with TRBD1. The germline V gene has CDR1 SGDLS and CDR2 YYNGEE. There are 16 residues in the CDR3. V shed 4 bases and J 3 bases; nucleotides not matched to a gene: 11. This chain's CDR3 is CASSPQDTGGDTEAFF. CDR3 nucleotide sequence: TGTGCCAGCAGCCCCCAAGATACAGGGGGTGACACTGAAGCTTTCTTT.

The genes are TRBV6-6 and TRBJ2-7; no definite D call. The germline gives CDR1 MNHNY, CDR2 SVGAGI (reference sequence). The CDR3 runs to 14 residues. The ends were cut back, 5 bases at V and 3 bases at J, with 14 bases in the middle. The chain's CDR3 is CASSDPGLLYEQYF. Written as DNA, the CDR3 is TGTGCCAGCAGTGATCCCGGGCTCCTCTACGAGCAGTACTTC.

The rearrangement joins TRBV6-5 to TRBJ1-5; the match to TRBD1 covers 7 bases. The CDR3 contains 14 residues. Germline CDR1 is MNHEY and CDR2 is SVGAGI. After removal of 6 bases from V and 6 bases from J, the junction contained 8 bases not matched to a gene. The CDR3: CASSLTGYSQPQHF. CDR3 DNA sequence: TGTGCCAGCAGCCTGACAGGGTACAGTCAGCCCCAGCATTTT.